A single sample gave rise to the 8 T cell receptor beta chains below, sequenced in a study of shared clonotypes between healthy human individuals. Data came from immunoSEQ multiplex PCR; TCRdb stores just in-frame clones and leaves some out. The sample records fewer than 600,000 clones, approximately 77% being singletons. The sample was PBMCs. These receptor sequences come from a woman aged 40 to 50 in good health. Some clones in this sample may be carry-over from other donors' samples.

The chain combines TRBV28 with TRBJ2-5, with TRBD2 matching 11 bases. The CDR3 is 15 amino acids. From germline, CDR1 is MDHEN and CDR2 SYDVKM. V lost 5 bases and J lost 5; bases outside the gene matches: 7. CDR3 sequence: CASSGSSGRRETQYF. The CDR3 coding sequence is TGTGCCAGCAGTGGGTCTAGCGGGAGGCGGGAGACCCAGTACTTC.

This sequence joins TRBV2 and TRBJ2-1, with 13 bases fitting TRBD2. The junction had 4 bases not matched to a gene; V was cut back by 5 bases and J by 9 bases. Germline V gene sequence: CDR1 SNHLY, CDR2 FYNNEI. This CDR3 has 14 amino acids. The CDR3 DNA is TGTGCCAGCAGTCCTAGGACTAGCGGGAGTGAGCAGTTCTTC. Amino acid sequence: CASSPRTSGSEQFF. The full variable domain, completed using reference TRBV2 and TRBJ2-1, is EPEVTQTPSHQVTQMGQEVILRCVPISNHLYFYWYRQILGQKVEFLVSFYNNEISEKSEIFDDQFSVERPDGSNFTLKIRSTKLEDSAMYFCASSPRTSGSEQFFGPGTRLTVL.

The V call is TRBV6-6, the J call TRBJ1-2; D is perhaps TRBD1 (5 bases). The V end was cut by 6 bases, the J end by 8 bases, with 10 bases between. The CDR3 runs to 11 residues. CDR1 is MNHNY, CDR2 SVGAGI, per germline (reference sequence). This CDR3 is CASSSRGGYTF. CDR3 nucleotides: TGTGCCAGCAGCTCCCGGGGCGGCTACACCTTC.

V and J are TRBV6-1 and TRBJ1-3; D might be TRBD1 (5 bases). The length of the CDR3 is 15 residues. The germline gives CDR1 MNHNS, CDR2 SASEGT. Trimming pared 6 bases from V and 2 bases from J, leaving 14 bases between. The CDR3 spells CASRTSGTPGNTIYF. The CDR3 DNA is TGTGCCAGCAGAACCTCAGGGACTCCTGGAAACACCATATATTTT.

This chain uses TRBV11-3 with TRBJ2-3; D not resolved. Trimming left V 5 bases short and J 0 bases short, with 9 bases between. This CDR3 has 14 residues. CDR1 is SGHNT, CDR2 YENEEA, per germline. CDR3 protein: CASSPPASTDTQYF. DNA of the CDR3: TGTGCCAGCAGCCCTCCCGCGAGCACAGATACGCAGTATTTT.

This chain links TRBV28 with TRBJ2-1, with 12 positions matching TRBD2. The ends lost 3 bases at V and 6 bases at J; junction bases unmatched: 12. The CDR3 extends over 18 amino acids. Germline assignment: CDR1 MDHEN and CDR2 SYDVKM. CDR3 residues: CASSFARLAGVVRNEQFF. As DNA, the CDR3 is TGTGCCAGCAGTTTCGCCAGACTAGCGGGAGTGGTTCGCAATGAGCAGTTCTTC.

This clone was seen only once. The chain links TRBV10-3 to TRBJ1-4; tentatively, D is TRBD1 (6 bases). Germline V lookup: CDR1 ENHRY, CDR2 SYGVKD. This CDR3 is 16 amino acids long. V lost 2 bases to trimming and J lost 3 bases, with 13 bases between them. The CDR3 reads CAISERGERANEKLFF. In nucleotides, the CDR3 is TGTGCCATCAGTGAGAGGGGGGAAAGGGCTAATGAAAAACTGTTTTTT.

The chain carries TRBV2 and TRBJ2-7; TRBD1 agrees at 12 bases. CDR1 and CDR2 from the germline V gene are SNHLY and FYNNEI. V was clipped by 4 bases and J by 5 bases; unmatched bases: 3. The CDR3 loop spans 14 amino acids. CDR3 coding DNA: TGTGCCAGCAGTGCCGGGACAGGGGGCCACGAGCAGTACTTC. Translation gives CASSAGTGGHEQYF.